A single sample gave rise to the 17 T cell receptor beta chains below, sequenced in a study of shared clonotypes between healthy human individuals. Terminally differentiated effector memory CD45RA+ cells were left out of the naive CD8 fraction, which was CD45RO-negative and positively selected for CCR7. This table comes from immunoSEQ multiplex PCR, and its TCRdb copy is limited to in-frame clones, with some not included. The sample includes about 700,000 clones, 92% of them seen just once. Sequenced sample: naive CD8+ T cells sorted from blood. These receptors all come from a man aged 30 to 45 in good health.

This chain links TRBV28 with TRBJ2-7; 8 nucleotides line up with TRBD2. This CDR3 spans 15 amino acids. Looked up from germline, CDR1 is MDHEN and CDR2 is SYDVKM. V lost 5 bases to trimming and J lost 1 base; unmatched junction nucleotides: 7. The DNA for the CDR3 is TGTGCCAGCAGTCCTCGGGGGGGCTTATCCTACGAGCAGTACTTC. Its protein product is CASSPRGGLSYEQYF. The variable domain in full, completed from reference TRBV28 and TRBJ2-7, reads DVKVTQSSRYLVKRTGEKVFLECVQDMDHENMFWYRQDPGLGLRLIYFSYDVKMKEKGDIPEGYSVSREKKERFSLILESASTNQTSMYLCASSPRGGLSYEQYFGPGTRLTVT.

The chain has TRBV7-6 and TRBJ2-5; 11 positions match TRBD2. CDR1 is SGHVS, CDR2 FNYEAQ, per germline. The CDR3 spans 17 residues. V lost 1 base and J lost 8; bases outside the gene matches: 12. CDR3 bases: TGTGCCAGCAGCTTAGATATAGCGGGAGGGCCGGGGTATACCCAGTACTTC. Its protein is CASSLDIAGGPGYTQYF.

J is TRBJ2-7 and V is TRBV5-8; 7 bases agree with TRBD1. Germline CDR1 SGHTS, CDR2 YDEGEE. V lost 2 bases, J lost 5 bases, and 10 bases stayed unmatched. The CDR3 is made up of 15 amino acids. CDR3 nucleotides: TGTGCCAGCAGCTTTACAGGGGTGGGTTTCGACGAGCAGTACTTC. This codes for CASSFTGVGFDEQYF.

The genes are TRBV27 and TRBJ2-7; 10 bases align to TRBD1. Looked up from germline, CDR1 is MNHEY and CDR2 is SMNVEV (reference sequence). This CDR3 comprises 14 residues. The J segment lost 4 bases and the V segment lost 3 bases, leaving 3 bases of the junction unmatched. The CDR3 protein is CASSFGTGVYEQYF. The CDR3 region has the DNA TGTGCCAGCAGTTTCGGGACAGGGGTGTACGAGCAGTACTTC.

CDR3 nucleotide sequence: TGCAGCGTTGACGGGGGAAAGGAAAAACTGTTTTTT. It codes for CSVDGGKEKLFF. The chain recombines TRBV29-1 with TRBJ1-4; perhaps TRBD1 as D (5 bases). The CDR3 runs 12 residues. The V end lost 3 bases, the J end lost 8 bases, and 10 bases lay between the germline ends. The germline V gene has CDR1 SQVTM and CDR2 ANQGSEA.

The chain couples TRBV7-2 to TRBJ2-2; maybe TRBD1 (6 bases). The CDR3 is 18 residues long. Trimming took off 3 bases at V and 4 bases at J, with 21 bases between the two ends. CDR1 is SGHTA, CDR2 FQGNSA, per germline. The CDR3 sequence is CASSFQLLGQLTTGELFF. In nucleotides, the CDR3 is TGTGCCAGCAGCTTCCAGCTCCTCGGACAGCTAACCACCGGGGAGCTGTTTTTT.

The rearrangement links TRBV18 to TRBJ2-1; 7 bases map to TRBD1. The CDR3 loop spans 17 amino acids. After removal of 4 bases from V and 6 bases from J, the junction contained 15 bases not matched to a gene. The germline V gene has CDR1 KGHSH and CDR2 LQKENI. CDR3 sequence (DNA): TGTGCCAGCTCACTACACCCGCCGGACAGGAAATCCAATGAGCAGTTCTTC. Translation gives CASSLHPPDRKSNEQFF.

The chain combines TRBV29-1 with TRBJ2-1; D may be TRBD2 (5 bases). The V and J ends lost 4 bases and 0 bases respectively, with 13 bases between them. CDR3 length equals 15 residues. In germline, CDR1 is SQVTM, CDR2 ANQGSEA. The CDR3 is CSVVARVSSYNEQFF. The DNA of the CDR3 is TGCAGCGTTGTCGCGCGGGTGAGCTCCTACAATGAGCAGTTCTTC.

This clone was detected only a few times. The CDR3 loop reads CASSLWGTHNTDTQYF. The DNA of the CDR3 is TGTGCCAGCAGCTTATGGGGGACACACAACACAGATACGCAGTATTTT. The chain couples TRBV7-2 to TRBJ2-3; a possible D gene is TRBD1 (6 bases). The CDR3 runs 16 residues. Deletions cut 2 bases from V and 2 bases from J, with 14 bases between. Looked up from germline, CDR1 is SGHTA and CDR2 is FQGNSA.

The genes are TRBV6-5 and TRBJ1-1; maybe TRBD1 (5 bases). V lost 2 bases and J lost 4, with 11 bases in between. The CDR3 runs to 14 residues. Per the germline V gene, CDR1 is MNHEY and CDR2 is SVGAGI. The CDR3 loop reads CASSYRGLVTEAFF. The DNA of the CDR3 is TGTGCCAGCAGTTACAGGGGTTTGGTCACTGAAGCTTTCTTT.

V and J are TRBV12-5 and TRBJ2-6, with 8 bases aligning to TRBD1. Germline trimming cut 1 base from V and 4 bases from J; bases unmatched to any gene: 6. Per the germline V gene, CDR1 is LGHNT and CDR2 is FRNRAP. The CDR3 runs to 17 residues. The CDR3 DNA follows: TGTGCTAGTGGTTTGGGGACAGGGCGGCCCGGGGCCAACGTCCTGACTTTC. Protein sequence: CASGLGTGRPGANVLTF.

This clone appeared a single time. This rearrangement joins TRBV10-1 to TRBJ1-4; no firm D call. The CDR3 extends over 13 amino acids. V was cut by 3 bases and J by 4 bases, with 6 bases left in between. The germline gives CDR1 WNHNN, CDR2 SYGVQD (reference sequence). This chain's CDR3 is CASSERDNEKLFF. CDR3 bases: TGCGCCAGCAGTGAACGGGATAATGAAAAACTGTTTTTT.

The V call is TRBV7-6, the J call TRBJ2-7; no clear D gene. V gave up 1 base and J gave up 2 bases, with 15 bases separating them. This CDR3 comprises 16 residues. Germline CDR1 reads SGHVS; CDR2 reads FNYEAQ. The CDR3 nucleotides are TGTGCCAGCAGCTTAGAGGTTTCCCCAGGCACCTACGAGCAGTACTTC. Amino acids: CASSLEVSPGTYEQYF. Based on the CDR3 plus reference TRBV7-6 and TRBJ2-7, the full variable domain is GAGVSQSPRYKVTKRGQDVALRCDPISGHVSLYWYRQALGQGPEFLTYFNYEAQQDKSGLPNDRFSAERPEGSISTLTIQRTEQRDSAMYRCASSLEVSPGTYEQYFGPGTRLTVT.

The rearrangement uses TRBV9 and TRBJ2-7; TRBD1 agrees at 7 bases. The CDR3 has 15 residues. The V and J ends lost 0 bases and 4 bases, in that order; junction bases with no gene match: 7. CDR1 is SGDLS and CDR2 is YYNGEE in the germline V gene. DNA of the CDR3: TGTGCCAGCAGCGTAGCCGGGACAGAAGATTACGAGCAGTACTTC. Translating it yields CASSVAGTEDYEQYF. The full variable domain, rest sourced from reference TRBV9 and TRBJ2-7, is DSGVTQTPKHLITATGQRVTLRCSPRSGDLSVYWYQQSLDQGLQFLIQYYNGEERAKGNILERFSAQQFPDLHSELNLSSLELGDSALYFCASSVAGTEDYEQYFGPGTRLTVT.

The V gene is TRBV28, the J gene TRBJ2-3; perhaps TRBD2 as D (6 bases). CDR3 length equals 15 residues. Trimming took 4 bases from V and 4 from J, leaving 15 bases between them. In germline, CDR1 is MDHEN, CDR2 SYDVKM. CDR3 loop: CASSSLAGKADTQYF. The CDR3 nucleotides read TGTGCCAGCAGTTCGTTGGCGGGAAAAGCAGATACGCAGTATTTT.

The DNA for the CDR3 is TGTGCCAGCAGCTTAGGAGGAACCAGGGAGCTGTTTTTT. Translation: CASSLGGTRELFF. This chain connects TRBV7-2 to TRBJ2-2; D remains unclear. The V gene lost 1 base and the J gene lost 9 bases, with 9 bases spanning the gap. CDR3 size: 13 residues. The germline V gene encodes CDR1 SGHTA and CDR2 FQGNSA.

The chain joins TRBV4-3 to TRBJ2-1; tentatively, D is TRBD1 (6 bases). CDR3 length equals 15 residues. Germline-derived CDR1 and CDR2 are LGHNA and YSLEER. Trimming stripped 4 bases from V and 0 bases from J, with 10 bases between. Here the CDR3 reads CASSPGASSYNEQFF. The CDR3 DNA reads as TGCGCCAGCAGCCCAGGGGCGAGCTCCTACAATGAGCAGTTCTTC.